This T cell receptor (beta chain) was documented in a study of OX40 agonist ivuxolimab in advanced cancers. Study at large: Partial responses occurred in Three dose-escalation patients, one with hepatocellular carcinoma and two with cutaneous melanoma.

Measured with immunoSEQ multiplex PCR; TCRdb has only the in-frame clones, and not every one. The sample contains 74,000 or so clones, 90% to 95% of which appear only once. Germline V gene lookup returns CDR1 LNHDA and CDR2 SQIVND (reference sequence). The V gene lost 7 bases and the J gene lost 5 bases, with 17 bases spanning the gap. This CDR3 contains 15 residues. This clone was detected a few times. The clonotype was recovered from an adult with an advanced solid tumor such as melanoma, head and neck, liver or kidney cancer. Material: CD4+ or CD8+ T cells sorted from blood, obtained in a trial of the OX40 agonist ivuxolimab. The chain couples TRBV19 to TRBJ2-2; D is perhaps TRBD2 (5 bases). CDR3 protein: CASTRGFPGTGELFF. DNA of the CDR3: TGTGCCAGTACCCGGGGATTCCCGGGTACCGGGGAGCTGTTTTTT.